This paragraph covers one TCR beta chain sequence. In the authors' workflow: Nucleated cell number was recorded as an estimate derived from reference gene primer amplification. TCRdb's table, derived via immunoSEQ multiplex PCR, lists solely in-frame clones and lacks some. V, J and clone size are taken as reported in that table, and D and trimming were inferred from the DNA itself. The table lists about 180,000 clones, approximately 87% of them singletons. This specimen comes from a study of blood T cell repertoires in COVID-19. For the study at large: Both acute and convalescent COVID-19 samples were obtained from the United States, Italy and Spain. From T cells, B-cell-depleted T cells, or PBMCs came the material, which was cDNA or gDNA.

Seattle's cohort entered during active infection and was followed longitudinally. Sequencing input: peripheral blood. The sequence came from a woman in her seventies with COVID-19, enrolled during active disease.

The CDR3 spells CASSGRGSLNSPLHF. CDR3 sequence (DNA): TGTGCCAGCAGCGGCAGGGGGTCACTCAATTCACCCCTCCACTTT. The genes are TRBV9 and TRBJ1-6; 7 nucleotides line up with TRBD1. The CDR3 length is 15 residues. Germline trimming cut 3 bases from V and 7 bases from J; bases unmatched to any gene: 7. CDR1 is SGDLS and CDR2 is YYNGEE in the germline V gene.